At least ten counts were recorded for the clone carrying this T cell receptor (beta chain). The target antigen is unknown. MiXCR, applied by TCRdb to the 5' RACE reads, yields one record per CDR3 protein. The sample contains more than 100,000 distinct CDR3 sequences, 5% to 6.5% of which appear only once. The data stem from a study of T-cell memory formation after mild COVID-19. Study information: Across donors, TCR clusters were largely donor specific.

Study-wide points: CD4+ contracting clones were mainly CM and EM; CD8+ ones, EMRA. Pre-infection memory carried some responding clones, suggesting that cross-reactive memory joined.

The TCR sequence derives from an adult woman who had mild COVID-19 (a few samples of this study predate the infection). Cell type and time point are not known. The sequenced material came from PBMCs or a T cell subset sorted from them (not recorded which).

The CDR3 DNA reads TGTGCCAGCAGCCGACAGGGGAAAGAGACCCAGTACTTC. Translating gives CASSRQGKETQYF. This chain joins TRBV7-6 and TRBJ2-5; 8 bases line up with TRBD1. CDR1 and CDR2 from the germline V gene are SGHVS and FNYEAQ. The J segment lost 3 bases and the V segment lost 5 bases, leaving 2 bases of the junction unmatched. This CDR3 is 13 amino acids long.